Presented here are 24 T cell receptor beta chains from one specimen sequenced in a study of T-cell reconstitution after alpha-beta-depleted transplantation in children. Unique molecular identifiers were incorporated during preparation of the TCRbeta library. TCRdb reprocessed the PCR reads via MiXCR and lists one record per CDR3 protein. The table lists about 210,000 distinct CDR3 sequences, approximately 15% of them singletons. The starting material was PBMCs, mostly from graft donor cells, obtained 360 days after TCRalphabeta/CD19-depleted stem cell transplant. The receptors derive from a male patient aged 2-10 years who had a stem cell transplant for acute lymphoblastic leukemia, so the T cells may come from the graft donor.

This clonotype was observed a handful of times. The gene calls are TRBV10-3 and TRBJ1-5; TRBD1 matches 9 bases. The CDR3 totals 16 residues. In germline, CDR1 is ENHRY, CDR2 SYGVKD. Trimming removed 2 bases from V and 7 bases from J; junction bases left unmatched: 9. The CDR3 coding sequence is TGTGCCATCAGTGAGCCCGGACAGGGGACGAAACAGCCCCAGCATTTT. This encodes CAISEPGQGTKQPQHF.

The chain joins TRBV3-1 to TRBJ2-1, with D possibly being TRBD2 (5 bases). Trimming stripped 3 bases from V and 8 bases from J, with 11 bases between. The CDR3 runs 13 residues. In germline, CDR1 is LGHDT, CDR2 YNNKEL (reference sequence). The CDR3 here is CASSHNPGDEQFF. CDR3 bases: TGTGCCAGCAGCCACAATCCCGGGGATGAGCAGTTCTTC.

This clonotype was found a few times. The rearrangement uses TRBV7-8 and TRBJ1-1, with 8 nucleotides matching TRBD1. This CDR3 has 15 residues. V was pared by 5 bases and J by 7 bases, with 12 bases of the junction left unmatched. Germline assignment: CDR1 SGHVS and CDR2 FQNEAQ. CDR3 amino acids: CASSQQGEAFFEAFF. The CDR3 DNA sequence: TGTGCCAGCAGCCAACAGGGGGAGGCCTTTTTTGAAGCTTTCTTT.

This clonotype was observed a handful of times. The chain is built from TRBV29-1 and TRBJ2-7, with D hard to call. The CDR3 contains 12 residues. The ends were cut back, 1 base at V and 4 bases at J, with 8 bases in the middle. Germline lookup yields CDR1 SQVTM and CDR2 ANQGSEA. CDR3 residues: CSVEGQTYEQYF. As DNA, the CDR3 is TGCAGCGTTGAAGGACAAACTTACGAGCAGTACTTC.

This clonotype was recorded at least ten times. The V gene is TRBV5-4, the J gene TRBJ2-1, with a weak D call TRBD1 (6 bases). CDR3 length equals 16 residues. V lost 4 bases to trimming and J lost 2 bases, with 16 bases between them. The germline V gene has CDR1 SGHNT and CDR2 YYREEE (reference sequence). The CDR3 sequence: CASSPTGTRTYNEQFF. The CDR3 nucleotides read TGTGCCAGCAGCCCTACCGGGACAAGAACCTACAATGAGCAGTTCTTC.

The genes are TRBV4-3 and TRBJ2-7; perhaps TRBD2 as D (5 bases). Trimming stripped 4 bases from V and 2 bases from J, with 15 bases between. The CDR3 has 15 residues. Germline V CDR1 and CDR2: LGHNA, YSLEER. CDR3 in amino acids: CASSPSAGDTYEQYF. The CDR3 bases are TGCGCCAGCAGCCCTTCTGCGGGCGATACCTACGAGCAGTACTTC.

V is TRBV20-1 and J is TRBJ1-5; D gene ambiguous. The CDR3 length is 16 residues. Trimming shortened V by 0 bases and J by 0 bases, and 12 bases separated the two germline ends. Germline CDR1 is DFQATT and CDR2 is SNEGSKA (reference sequence). The CDR3 DNA reads as TGCAGTGCTAGAGACCAAGGAGTTTATAGCAATCAGCCCCAGCATTTT. It encodes CSARDQGVYSNQPQHF.

The chain recombines TRBV5-1 with TRBJ1-1; the match to TRBD1 covers 9 bases. Germline trimming cut 4 bases from V and 4 bases from J; bases unmatched to any gene: 8. Germline assignment: CDR1 SGHRS and CDR2 YFSETQ. This CDR3 is built from 15 residues. The DNA for the CDR3 is TGCGCCAGCAGCATCGGGACAGGGTGGGCCACTGAAGCTTTCTTT. As protein: CASSIGTGWATEAFF.

The chain employs TRBV4-3 and TRBJ2-7; a possible D gene is TRBD2 (6 bases). V was trimmed by 4 bases and J by 2 bases, leaving 12 bases between them. CDR3 length: 14 residues. The germline gives CDR1 LGHNA, CDR2 YSLEER. The chain's CDR3 is CASSPDGGPYEQYF. CDR3 sequence (DNA): TGCGCCAGCAGCCCAGACGGGGGTCCCTACGAGCAGTACTTC.

This chain uses TRBV21-1 with TRBJ2-1; TRBD2, the D gene given by the table, was not confirmed from the DNA. TRBV21-1 is noted as a pseudogene. The CDR3 covers 16 residues. The CDR3 region has the DNA TGTGCCAGCAGCAAACCGGGGCGGGAGGGCCGAGATGAGCAGTTCTTC. Protein: CASSKPGREGRDEQFF.

In this sample, this clonotype turned up a few times. V usage is TRBV6-1 and J usage is TRBJ1-5; 8 bases agree with TRBD1. Trimming cost V 6 bases and J 0 bases; bases outside gene matches: 4. Germline CDR1 reads MNHNS; CDR2 reads SASEGT. This CDR3 region has 15 residues. The CDR3 protein is CASREQGGSNQPQHF. The CDR3 coding sequence is TGTGCCAGCAGGGAACAGGGGGGTAGCAATCAGCCCCAGCATTTT.

This chain uses TRBV7-2 with TRBJ2-1; 7 positions agree with TRBD2. This CDR3 region has 15 residues. From germline, CDR1 is SGHTA and CDR2 FQGNSA. V was clipped by 4 bases and J by 2 bases; unmatched bases: 5. In nucleotides, the CDR3 is TGTGCCAGCAGCTCCCCAGCGGGAACCTACAATGAGCAGTTCTTC. This encodes CASSSPAGTYNEQFF.

This clonotype was picked up a small number of times. The gene calls are TRBV12-3 or TRBV12-4 and TRBJ1-6, with 8 bases fitting TRBD1. This CDR3 comprises 15 residues. The trim removed 5 bases at V and 9 bases at J, leaving 9 bases unmatched. For the CDR3, the DNA is TGTGCCAGCAGTCGACCGGGACAGGAATCTTCACCCCTCCACTTT. This translates into CASSRPGQESSPLHF.

This clonotype was observed a handful of times. The chain uses TRBV3-1 and TRBJ2-3; TRBD1 agrees at 8 bases. This CDR3 is built from 18 residues. V was clipped by 2 bases and J by 4 bases; unmatched bases: 14. Germline lookup yields CDR1 LGHDT and CDR2 YNNKEL (reference sequence). The CDR3 sequence: CASSQIRRQGPSADTQYF. CDR3 nucleotides: TGTGCCAGCAGCCAAATCCGCCGACAGGGGCCTTCCGCAGATACGCAGTATTTT.

The chain joins TRBV7-6 to TRBJ2-1, with D unclear. Looked up from germline, CDR1 is SGHVS and CDR2 is FNYEAQ. The CDR3 is made up of 13 amino acids. V gave up 5 bases and J gave up 7 bases, with 12 bases separating them. This CDR3 reads CASSRGKENEQFF. The CDR3 coding sequence is TGTGCCAGCAGCCGCGGTAAGGAAAATGAGCAGTTCTTC.

This clonotype was detected only a few times. The chain joins TRBV12-3 or TRBV12-4 to TRBJ1-5, with D unresolved. The CDR3 consists of 15 residues. With 6 bases removed from V and 4 bases from J, the gap between germline ends came to 16 bases. CDR3 DNA: TGTGCCAGCAGGGTGACTCGGTCGGGAAATCAGCCCCAGCATTTT. Its protein product is CASRVTRSGNQPQHF.

In this sample, this clonotype turned up a few times. This chain joins TRBV12-3 or TRBV12-4 and TRBJ2-7; 7 bases are a match to TRBD1. This CDR3 is built from 12 residues. With 6 bases clipped from V and 1 base from J, the junction kept 0 bases outside the gene matches. The CDR3 region has the DNA TGTGCCAGCAGGGGACAGTCCTACGAGCAGTACTTC. Its translation: CASRGQSYEQYF.

Many counts were recorded for this clonotype. This sequence joins TRBV7-7 and TRBJ2-5; 7 positions agree with TRBD1. From germline, CDR1 is SSHAT and CDR2 FNYEAQ (reference sequence). The length of the CDR3 is 13 residues. The trim removed 3 bases at V and 5 bases at J, leaving 3 bases unmatched. CDR3 residues: CASSFGRGETQYF. DNA of the CDR3: TGTGCCAGCAGCTTCGGCAGGGGGGAGACCCAGTACTTC.

J is TRBJ1-5 and V is TRBV5-6; D is uncertain. Looked up from germline, CDR1 is SGHDT and CDR2 is YYEEEE. Trimming pared 1 base from V and 3 bases from J, leaving 8 bases between. This CDR3 contains 14 residues. The CDR3 DNA is TGTGCCAGCAGCTTGTCGGGGATCAATCAGCCCCAGCATTTT. Translating it yields CASSLSGINQPQHF.

Regarding this clonotype: This may be a read error: a much more frequent sequence differs by one nucleotide. The chain joins TRBV7-9 to TRBJ2-2, with unresolved D. Germline CDR1 SEHNR, CDR2 FQNEAQ (reference sequence). The CDR3 has 12 residues. Trimming took off 5 bases at V and 2 bases at J, with 3 bases between the two ends. The CDR3 loop is CASSVNTGELFF. Here the CDR3 DNA reads TGTGCCAGCAGCGTCAACACCGGGGAGCTGTTTTTT.

The chain links TRBV6-2 or TRBV6-3 to TRBJ2-1; D call uncertain. V was pared by 5 bases and J by 5 bases, with 4 bases between. Per the germline V gene, CDR1 is MNHEY and CDR2 is SVGEGT. The CDR3 loop spans 11 amino acids. The CDR3 reads CASSHNNEQFF. The CDR3 region has the DNA TGTGCCAGCAGTCACAACAATGAGCAGTTCTTC.

The genes are TRBV12-3 or TRBV12-4 and TRBJ1-5; tentatively, D is TRBD1 (6 bases). Trimming removed 7 bases at V and 1 base at J, with 14 bases between. The CDR3 has 15 residues. The CDR3 spells CASNEGGLSNQPQHF. CDR3 DNA: TGTGCCAGCAATGAGGGGGGGCTGAGCAATCAGCCCCAGCATTTT.

This clonotype has just a few counts. The chain is built from TRBV2 and TRBJ2-5, with TRBD2 matching over 13 bases. V lost 4 bases to trimming and J lost 2 bases; unmatched junction nucleotides: 7. This CDR3 is built from 17 residues. Germline lookup yields CDR1 SNHLY and CDR2 FYNNEI. This CDR3 is CASSGGTSGAIQETQYF. The DNA for the CDR3 is TGTGCCAGCAGTGGGGGGACTAGCGGGGCGATTCAAGAGACCCAGTACTTC.

The J gene is TRBJ2-7, the V gene TRBV3-1; perhaps D is TRBD1 or TRBD2 (5 bases each). The germline V and J ends were trimmed by 4 bases and 7 bases, with 20 bases remaining between them. Germline assignment: CDR1 LGHDT and CDR2 YNNKEL (reference sequence). There are 15 residues in the CDR3. The CDR3 nucleotides are TGTGCCAGCAGCCGGGGGACCAAAACTGCGTTGGAGCAGTACTTC. This sequence encodes CASSRGTKTALEQYF.